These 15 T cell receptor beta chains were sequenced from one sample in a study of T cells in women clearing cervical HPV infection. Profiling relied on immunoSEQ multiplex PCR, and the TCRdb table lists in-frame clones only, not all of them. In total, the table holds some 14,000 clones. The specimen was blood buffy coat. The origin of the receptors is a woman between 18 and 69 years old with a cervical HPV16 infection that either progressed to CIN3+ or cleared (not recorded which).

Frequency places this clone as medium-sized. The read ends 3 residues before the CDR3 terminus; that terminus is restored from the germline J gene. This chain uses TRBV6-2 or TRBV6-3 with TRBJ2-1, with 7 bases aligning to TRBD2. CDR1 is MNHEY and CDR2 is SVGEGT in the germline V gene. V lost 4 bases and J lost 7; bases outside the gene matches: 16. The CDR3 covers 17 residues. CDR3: CASSSASERGTNNEQFF. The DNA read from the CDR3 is TGTGCCAGCAGTTCCGCTTCCGAGCGGGGTACTAATAATGAG.

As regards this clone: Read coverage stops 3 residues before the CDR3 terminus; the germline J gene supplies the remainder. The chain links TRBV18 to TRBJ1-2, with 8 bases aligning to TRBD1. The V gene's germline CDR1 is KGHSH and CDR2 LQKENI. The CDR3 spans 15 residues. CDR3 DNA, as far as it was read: TGTGCCAGCTCACCAGTAAGTCAGGGGGCCGATACC. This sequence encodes CASSPVSQGADT. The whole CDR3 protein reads CASSPVSQGADTYTF.

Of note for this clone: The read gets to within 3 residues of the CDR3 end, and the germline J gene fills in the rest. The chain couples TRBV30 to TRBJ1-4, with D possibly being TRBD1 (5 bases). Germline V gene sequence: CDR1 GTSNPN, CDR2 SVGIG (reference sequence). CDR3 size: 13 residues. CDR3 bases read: TGTGCCTGGGAAGGGTCTGGGGCCAACGTA. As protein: CAWEGSGANV. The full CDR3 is CAWEGSGANVLFF.

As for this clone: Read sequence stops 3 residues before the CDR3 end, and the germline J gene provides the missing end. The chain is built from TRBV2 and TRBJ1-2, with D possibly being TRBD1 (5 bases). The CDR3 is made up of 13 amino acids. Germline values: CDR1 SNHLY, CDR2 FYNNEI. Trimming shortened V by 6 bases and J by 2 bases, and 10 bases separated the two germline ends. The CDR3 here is CASSSAGNYGYTF. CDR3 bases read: TGTGCCAGCAGCTCGGCAGGGAACTATGGC.

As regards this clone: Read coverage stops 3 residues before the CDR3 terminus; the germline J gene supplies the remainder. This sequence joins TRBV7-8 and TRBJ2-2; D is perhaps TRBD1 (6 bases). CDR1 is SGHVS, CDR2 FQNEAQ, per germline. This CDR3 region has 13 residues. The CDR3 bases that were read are TGTGCCAGCAGCCTTGACAGGAATTCACCG. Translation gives CASSLDRNSP. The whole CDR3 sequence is CASSLDRNSPLFF.

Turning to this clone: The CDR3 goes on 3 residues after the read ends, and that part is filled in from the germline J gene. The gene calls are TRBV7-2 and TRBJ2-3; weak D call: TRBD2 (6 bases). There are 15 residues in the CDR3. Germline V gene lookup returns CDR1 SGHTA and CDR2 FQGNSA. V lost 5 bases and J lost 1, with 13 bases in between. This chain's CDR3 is CASSNTGTGTDTQYF. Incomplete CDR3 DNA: TGTGCCAGCAGCAACACCGGGACTGGCACAGATACG.

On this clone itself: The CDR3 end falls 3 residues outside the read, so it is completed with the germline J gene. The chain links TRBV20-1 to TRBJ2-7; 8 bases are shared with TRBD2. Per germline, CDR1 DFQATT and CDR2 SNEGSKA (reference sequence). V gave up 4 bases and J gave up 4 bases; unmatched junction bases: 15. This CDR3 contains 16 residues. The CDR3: CSATARRAGATYEQYF. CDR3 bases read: TGCAGTGCTACTGCTCGTAGAGCGGGGGCGACTTACGAG.

CDR3 region: CASTSTGGSNQPQHF. CDR3 DNA, as far as it was read: TGTGCCAGCACGTCGACAGGGGGTAGCAATCAGCCC. V usage is TRBV2 and J usage is TRBJ1-5; 9 bases align to TRBD1. Read coverage stops 3 residues before the CDR3 terminus; the germline J gene supplies the remainder. The CDR3 spans 15 residues. Germline assignment: CDR1 SNHLY and CDR2 FYNNEI. V dropped 7 bases and J dropped 0; count of bases not matched to a gene: 4. Using reference TRBV2 and TRBJ1-5 for the parts outside the CDR3, the full variable domain is EPEVTQTPSHQVTQMGQEVILRCVPISNHLYFYWYRQILGQKVEFLVSFYNNEISEKSEIFDDQFSVERPDGSNFTLKIRSTKLEDSAMYFCASTSTGGSNQPQHFGDGTRLSIL.

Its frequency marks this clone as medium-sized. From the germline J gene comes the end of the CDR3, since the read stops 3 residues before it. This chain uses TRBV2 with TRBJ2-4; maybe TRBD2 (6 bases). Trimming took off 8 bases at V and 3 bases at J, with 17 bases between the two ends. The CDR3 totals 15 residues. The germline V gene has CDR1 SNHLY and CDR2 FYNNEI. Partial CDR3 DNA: TGTGCCAGCGGTAGAGAAGGCGGGATCAAAAACATT. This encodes CASGREGGIKNI. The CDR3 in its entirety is CASGREGGIKNIQYF.

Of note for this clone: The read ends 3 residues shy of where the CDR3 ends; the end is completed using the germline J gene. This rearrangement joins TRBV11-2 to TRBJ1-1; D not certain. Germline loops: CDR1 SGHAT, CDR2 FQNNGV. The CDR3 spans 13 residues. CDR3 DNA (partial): TGTGCCAGCAGCTTAGAAGTCGCCCTCGGG. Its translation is CASSLEVALG. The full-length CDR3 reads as CASSLEVALGAFF.

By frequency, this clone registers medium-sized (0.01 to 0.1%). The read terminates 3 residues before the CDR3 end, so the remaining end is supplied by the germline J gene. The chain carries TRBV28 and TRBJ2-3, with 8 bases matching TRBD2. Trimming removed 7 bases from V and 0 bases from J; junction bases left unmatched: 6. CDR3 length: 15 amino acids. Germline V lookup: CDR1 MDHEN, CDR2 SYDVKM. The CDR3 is CASISGGSSTDTQYF. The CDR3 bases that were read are TGTGCCAGCATAAGCGGGGGTTCTAGCACAGATACG.

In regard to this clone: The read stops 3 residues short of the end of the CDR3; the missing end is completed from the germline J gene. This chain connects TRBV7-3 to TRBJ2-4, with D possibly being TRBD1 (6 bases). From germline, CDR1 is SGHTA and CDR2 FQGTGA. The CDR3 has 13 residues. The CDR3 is CASSLDSNYGQYF. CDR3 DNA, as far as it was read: TGTGCCAGCAGCCTGGACAGTAACTATGGT.

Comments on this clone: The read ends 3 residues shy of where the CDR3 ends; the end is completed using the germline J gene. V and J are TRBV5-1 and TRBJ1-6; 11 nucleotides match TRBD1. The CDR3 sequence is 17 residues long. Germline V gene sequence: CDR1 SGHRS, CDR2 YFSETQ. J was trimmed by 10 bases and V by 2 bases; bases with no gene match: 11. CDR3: CASSLDQPGQGDSPLHF. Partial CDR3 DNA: TGCGCCAGCAGCTTAGACCAACCGGGACAGGGGGACTCACCC.

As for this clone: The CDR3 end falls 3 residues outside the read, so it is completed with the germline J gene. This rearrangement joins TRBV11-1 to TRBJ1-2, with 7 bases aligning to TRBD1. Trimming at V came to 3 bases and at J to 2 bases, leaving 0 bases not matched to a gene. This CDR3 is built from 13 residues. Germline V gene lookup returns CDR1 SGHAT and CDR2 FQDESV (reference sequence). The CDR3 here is CASSLGQNYGYTF. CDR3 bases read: TGTGCCAGCAGCTTGGGACAGAACTATGGC.

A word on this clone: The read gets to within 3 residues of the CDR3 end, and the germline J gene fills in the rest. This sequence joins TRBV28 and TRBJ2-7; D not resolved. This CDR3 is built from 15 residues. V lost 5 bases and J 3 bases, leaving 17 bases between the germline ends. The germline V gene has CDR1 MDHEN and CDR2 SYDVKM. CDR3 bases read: TGTGCCAGCAGTCCTCCCAGGCAGGCCAGCTACGAG. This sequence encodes CASSPPRQASYE. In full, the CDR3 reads CASSPPRQASYEQYF.